This T cell receptor beta chain was recovered during a study of OX40 agonist ivuxolimab in advanced cancers. For the study at large: Partial responses occurred in three patients (one hepatocellular carcinoma, two cutaneous melanoma).

Generated by immunoSEQ multiplex PCR, the TCRdb table keeps only in-frame clones and is missing some. Of about 20,000 clones detected, about 88% appear once; the ten largest clones hold approximately 15%. The table lists this clone with a count of one. This CDR3 has 14 residues. Trimming shortened V by 3 bases and J by 10 bases, and 15 bases separated the two germline ends. Germline CDR1 is MNHEY and CDR2 is SMNVEV (reference sequence). The sample in question was CD4+ or CD8+ T cells sorted from blood, obtained in a trial of the OX40 agonist ivuxolimab. This sequence joins TRBV27 and TRBJ1-4; no clear D gene. The sequence was obtained from an adult with an advanced solid tumor such as melanoma, head and neck, liver or kidney cancer. In DNA, the CDR3 is TGTGCCAGCAGTTTGGAGGGTAGGGTTGGAAAACTGTTTTTT. The encoded protein is CASSLEGRVGKLFF.